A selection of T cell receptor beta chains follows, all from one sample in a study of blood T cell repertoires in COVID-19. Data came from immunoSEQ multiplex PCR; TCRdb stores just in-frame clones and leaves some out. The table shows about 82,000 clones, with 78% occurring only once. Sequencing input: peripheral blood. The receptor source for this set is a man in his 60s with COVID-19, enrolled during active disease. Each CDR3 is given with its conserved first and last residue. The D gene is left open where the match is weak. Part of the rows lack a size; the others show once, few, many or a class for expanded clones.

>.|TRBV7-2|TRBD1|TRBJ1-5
CASSPRGTVGQPQHF
TGTGCCAGCAGCCCAAGGGGGACAGTAGGCCAGCCCCAGCATTTT
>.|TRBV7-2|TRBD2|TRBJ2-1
CASSLDGRAYNEQFF
TGTGCCAGCAGCTTAGATGGGAGGGCCTACAATGAGCAGTTCTTC
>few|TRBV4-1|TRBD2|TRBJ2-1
CASSPTRREWSYNEQFF
TGCGCCAGCAGCCCCACTCGGCGGGAGTGGTCCTACAATGAGCAGTTCTTC
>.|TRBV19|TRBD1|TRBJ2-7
CASSVFGQGEQYF
TGTGCCAGTAGTGTCTTTGGACAGGGAGAGCAGTACTTC
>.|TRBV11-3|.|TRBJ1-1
CASSLRSGDWAFF
TGTGCCAGCAGCTTAAGGAGCGGTGACTGGGCTTTCTTT
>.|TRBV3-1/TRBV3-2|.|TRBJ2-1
CASSARGGAWNEQFF
TGTGCCAGCAGCGCGAGAGGGGGGGCTTGGAATGAGCAGTTCTTC
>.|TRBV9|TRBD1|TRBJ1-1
CASSTRQGGTTEAFF
TGTGCCAGCAGCACCCGACAGGGCGGTACCACTGAAGCTTTCTTT
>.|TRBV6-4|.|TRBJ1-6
CASSEAGSYNSPLHF
TGTGCCAGCAGTGAGGCGGGCTCCTATAATTCACCCCTCCACTTT
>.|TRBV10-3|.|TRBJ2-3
CAITDAGTDTQYF
TGTGCCATCACCGACGCGGGCACAGATACGCAGTATTTT
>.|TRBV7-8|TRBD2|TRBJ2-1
CASSLGVTSGIYNEQFF
TGTGCCAGCAGCTTAGGCGTCACTAGCGGGATCTACAATGAGCAGTTCTTC
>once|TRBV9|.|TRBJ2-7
CASSVNDKPYEQYF
TGTGCCAGCAGCGTAAATGACAAACCCTACGAGCAGTACTTC
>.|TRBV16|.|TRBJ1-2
CASSQFGGRGYTF
TGTGCCAGCAGCCAATTTGGAGGGCGAGGCTACACCTTC
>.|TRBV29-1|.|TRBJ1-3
CSVGAGSNTIYF
TGCAGCGTTGGGGCAGGATCAAACACCATATATTTT
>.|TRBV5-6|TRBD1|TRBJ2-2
CASSPGQVHGAGELFF
TGTGCCAGCAGCCCAGGACAGGTTCATGGTGCCGGGGAGCTGTTTTTT
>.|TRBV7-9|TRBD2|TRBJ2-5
CASSLLAGGETQYF
TGTGCCAGCAGCTTACTGGCGGGAGGGGAGACCCAGTACTTC
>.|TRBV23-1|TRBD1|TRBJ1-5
CASSHHGTGRNQPQHF
TGCGCCAGCAGTCACCACGGGACAGGGAGAAATCAGCCCCAGCATTTT
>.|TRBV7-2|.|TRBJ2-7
CASSLDRVGSYEQYF
TGTGCCAGCAGCTTAGACAGGGTTGGGTCCTACGAGCAGTACTTC
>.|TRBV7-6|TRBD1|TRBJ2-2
CASSPAWNRGQDGGELFF
TGTGCCAGCAGCCCAGCGTGGAACAGGGGGCAGGACGGCGGGGAGCTGTTTTTT